This T cell receptor beta chain was identified in a study of blood T cell repertoires in COVID-19. Clones were sequenced by immunoSEQ multiplex PCR, and TCRdb holds only the in-frame ones, with some missing. Of more than 300,000 clones in the sample, around 90% were seen once. Germline V gene lookup returns CDR1 MGHDK and CDR2 SYGVNS. CDR3 length equals 14 residues. J was trimmed by 2 bases and V by 5 bases; bases with no gene match: 5. Material for sequencing was peripheral blood. This sequence joins TRBV25-1 and TRBJ2-5, with 7 bases aligning to TRBD1. The clonotype was recovered from a woman in her thirties or forties with COVID-19, enrolled during active disease. The CDR3 DNA reads as TGTGCCAGCAGTCCGCTCAGGGGGCAAGAGACCCAGTACTTC. It is translated as CASSPLRGQETQYF.